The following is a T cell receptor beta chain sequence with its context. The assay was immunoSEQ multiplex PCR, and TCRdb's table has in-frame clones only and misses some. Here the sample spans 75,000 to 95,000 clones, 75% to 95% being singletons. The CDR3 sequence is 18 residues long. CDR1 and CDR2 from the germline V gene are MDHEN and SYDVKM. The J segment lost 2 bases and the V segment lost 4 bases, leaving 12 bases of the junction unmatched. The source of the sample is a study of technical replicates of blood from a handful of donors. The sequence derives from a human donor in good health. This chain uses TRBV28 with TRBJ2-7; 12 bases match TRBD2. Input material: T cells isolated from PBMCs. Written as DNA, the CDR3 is TGTGCCAGCAGTTCCCAAAGACCTAGCGGGGGGGGGACCTACGAGCAGTACTTC. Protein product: CASSSQRPSGGGTYEQYF.